The 2 T cell receptor beta chains below come from one sample, sequenced in a study of blood T cell repertoires in COVID-19. Sequencing was performed with immunoSEQ multiplex PCR; in TCRdb, only in-frame clones are kept and a portion is missing. The sample carries about 55,000 clones, around 67% recorded once. The sample consisted of peripheral blood. The receptors were sampled from a woman aged 70-85 years with acute or convalescent COVID-19.

This clone was found a few times. This chain joins TRBV6-6 and TRBJ1-2; 8 nucleotides match TRBD1. Germline trimming cut 7 bases from V and 5 bases from J; bases unmatched to any gene: 15. The germline gives CDR1 MNHNY, CDR2 SVGAGI (reference sequence). This CDR3 region has 16 residues. In nucleotides, the CDR3 is TGTGCCAGCACTTTGGCCCGGGGACAGGACCTTTATGGCTACACCTTC. Protein sequence: CASTLARGQDLYGYTF.

The chain combines TRBV6-4 with TRBJ2-5, with a tentative D call TRBD1 (5 bases). Trimming shortened V by 7 bases and J by 2 bases, and 14 bases separated the two germline ends. The CDR3 contains 14 residues. CDR1 and CDR2 (germline): MRHNA, SNTAGT. The CDR3 DNA reads as TGTGCCAGCATTCGACAGTGGTGGCAAGAGACCCAGTACTTC. Protein: CASIRQWWQETQYF.